Listed below are T cell receptor beta chains from one sample, sequenced in a study of Graves' ophthalmopathy and Graves' hyperthyroidism. TCRdb recomputed calls from the multiplex PCR reads with MiXCR, one row per CDR3 protein. The sample records approximately 1.2 million distinct CDR3 sequences, about 35% being singletons. Sequenced material: peripheral blood or thyroid tissue (not recorded which). The receptor set was obtained from an adult man with Graves' hyperthyroidism. CDR3s include the opening cysteine and the closing phenylalanine or tryptophan. Each record gives: clone size, D gene, V gene, J gene, CDR3 protein, CDR3 DNA. D genes are given only for firm matches. A row's size may be missing; if present it is once, few, many or a size class.

>-|TRBD1|TRBV29-1|TRBJ2-1
CSGDRGNEQFF
TGCAGCGGTGACAGGGGCAATGAGCAGTTCTTC
>few|-|TRBV25-1|TRBJ1-1
CASSELWGRNTEAFF
TGTGCCAGCAGTGAATTGTGGGGACGGAACACTGAAGCTTTCTTT
>many|TRBD1|TRBV19|TRBJ1-5
CAGGTGSNQPQHF
TGTGCCGGTGGGACAGGGTCCAATCAGCCCCAGCATTTT
>many|-|TRBV20-1|TRBJ1-3
CSAAAPGSSSGNTIYF
TGCAGTGCCGCTGCGCCGGGTTCTAGCTCTGGAAACACCATATATTTT
>-|-|TRBV15|TRBJ1-2
CATSSYSGIEAGYTF
TGTGCCACCAGCAGTTACTCGGGGATCGAGGCTGGCTACACCTTC
>many|-|TRBV20-1|TRBJ2-7
CSARQFAWTATYEQYF
TGCAGTGCTAGACAATTCGCCTGGACAGCAACCTACGAGCAGTACTTC
>many|-|TRBV5-1|TRBJ2-2
CASSLAIDTGELFF
TGCGCCAGCAGCTTGGCCATCGACACCGGGGAGCTGTTTTTT
>many|-|TRBV10-3|TRBJ2-5
CAIRSGQFQETQYF
TGTGCCATCAGATCCGGACAGTTCCAAGAGACCCAGTACTTC
>many|-|TRBV10-3|TRBJ1-1
CAISSVWGPDTEAFF
TGTGCCATCAGCAGCGTATGGGGGCCGGACACTGAAGCTTTCTTT
>-|-|TRBV30|TRBJ2-7
CAWSVAGREQYF
TGTGCCTGGAGTGTTGCAGGGCGGGAGCAGTACTTC
>many|-|TRBV7-2|TRBJ1-1
CASSFNAPSRAEAFF
TGTGCCAGCAGCTTTAACGCACCTTCACGCGCTGAAGCTTTCTTT